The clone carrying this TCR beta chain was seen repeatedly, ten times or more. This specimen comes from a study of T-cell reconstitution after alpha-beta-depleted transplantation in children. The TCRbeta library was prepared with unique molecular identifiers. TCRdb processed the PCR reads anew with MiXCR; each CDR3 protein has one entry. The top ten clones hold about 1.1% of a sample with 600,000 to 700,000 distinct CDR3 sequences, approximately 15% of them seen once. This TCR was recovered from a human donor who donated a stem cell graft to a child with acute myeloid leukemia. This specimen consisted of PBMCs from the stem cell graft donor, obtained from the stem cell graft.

The CDR3 sequence: CSAREGHREDTGELFF. The CDR3 coding sequence is TGCAGTGCTAGAGAAGGTCACAGGGAAGACACCGGGGAGCTGTTTTTT. This chain connects TRBV20-1 to TRBJ2-2; D perhaps matches TRBD1 (6 bases). Germline assignment: CDR1 DFQATT and CDR2 SNEGSKA (reference sequence). The CDR3 consists of 16 residues. The ends were cut back, 0 bases at V and 3 bases at J, with 14 bases in the middle.